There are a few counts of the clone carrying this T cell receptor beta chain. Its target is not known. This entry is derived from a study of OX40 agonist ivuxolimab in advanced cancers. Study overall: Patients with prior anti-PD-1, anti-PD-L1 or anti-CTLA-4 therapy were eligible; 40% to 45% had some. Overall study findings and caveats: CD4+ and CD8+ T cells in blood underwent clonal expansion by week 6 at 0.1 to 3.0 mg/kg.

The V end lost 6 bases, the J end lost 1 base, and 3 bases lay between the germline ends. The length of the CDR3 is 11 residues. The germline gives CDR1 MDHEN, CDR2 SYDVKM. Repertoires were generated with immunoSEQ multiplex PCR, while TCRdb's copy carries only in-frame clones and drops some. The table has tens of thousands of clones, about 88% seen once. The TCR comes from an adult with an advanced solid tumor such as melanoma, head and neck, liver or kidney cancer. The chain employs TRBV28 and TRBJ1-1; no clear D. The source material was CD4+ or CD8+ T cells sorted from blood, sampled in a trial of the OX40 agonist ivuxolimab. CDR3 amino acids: CASSSNTEAFF. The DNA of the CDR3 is TGTGCCAGCAGCTCGAACACTGAAGCTTTCTTT.